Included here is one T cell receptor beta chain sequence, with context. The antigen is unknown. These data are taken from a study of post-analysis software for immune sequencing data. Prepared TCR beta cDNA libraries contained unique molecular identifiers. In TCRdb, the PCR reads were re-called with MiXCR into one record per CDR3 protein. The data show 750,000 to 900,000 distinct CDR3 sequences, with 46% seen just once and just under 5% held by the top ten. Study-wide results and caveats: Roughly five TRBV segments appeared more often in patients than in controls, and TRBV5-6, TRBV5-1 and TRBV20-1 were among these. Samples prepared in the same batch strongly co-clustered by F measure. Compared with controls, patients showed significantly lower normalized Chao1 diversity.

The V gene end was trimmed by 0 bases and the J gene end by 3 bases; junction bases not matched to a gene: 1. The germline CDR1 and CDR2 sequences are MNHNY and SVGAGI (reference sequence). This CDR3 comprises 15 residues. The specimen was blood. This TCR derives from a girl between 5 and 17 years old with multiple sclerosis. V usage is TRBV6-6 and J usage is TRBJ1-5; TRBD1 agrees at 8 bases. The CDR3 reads CASSYSTGVNQPQHF. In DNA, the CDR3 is TGTGCCAGCAGTTACTCGACAGGGGTCAATCAGCCCCAGCATTTT.